This T cell receptor (beta chain) was captured by sequencing in a study of cytomegalovirus exposure and HLA in healthy donors. Findings of the study overall: It was confirmed in vitro that a few of the CMV-associated chains were specific for CMV antigens. TRBV6-2, TRBV6-3 and some other V segments were unresolvable in 87-base-pair reads.

Notes on this clone: The antigen remains unidentified.

Healthy individuals who donated bone marrow served as the donors. Donors had nominal health at sampling but likely had unrecorded immune exposures. PCR was performed using 60 Vbeta and 13 Jbeta primers. Method: immunoSEQ multiplex PCR; TCRdb's copy keeps in-frame clones and lacks some. Seen here are some 150,000 clones, more than 65% observed once, and the top ten hold approximately 1.6%. The germline CDR1 and CDR2 sequences are SGHNT and YENEEA. The CDR3 contains 13 residues. Trimming shortened V by 4 bases and J by 3 bases, and 9 bases separated the two germline ends. The V gene is TRBV11-3, the J gene TRBJ1-1, with unresolved D. Sequenced input: PBMCs. This TCR came from a woman younger than 45 in good health and CMV-seronegative. This chain's CDR3 is CASSSQKDTEAFF. DNA for the CDR3: TGTGCCAGCAGCTCACAGAAAGACACTGAAGCTTTCTTT.